The source of this TCR beta chain is a study of shared clonotypes between healthy human individuals (dated by TCRdb to 2018 to 2021). In the study overall: A couple of women and a few men aged 18 to 49 years were included in the cohort. For each donor, CD4 naive and CD4 memory were each run on three plates, CD8 naive on two plates, and CD8 memory on one plate. To estimate repertoire size and how much clonotypes are shared between individuals, the study performed deep sequencing of blood TCR repertoires from about 5 healthy adults. To increase sequencing depth and limit assay-specific biases, different laboratories used diverse techniques to prepare libraries and sequence TCR repertoires. Per donor, leukapheresis produced somewhere between about 0.85 and 10 billion PBMCs. The research as a whole found: Based on pairwise subsampling, the degree of clonotype sharing among donors was expected to be affected by sequencing depth. Sampling was restricted to blood, and TCR repertoires in tissues likely differ from the TCR repertoires found in blood. Rarefaction of sorted-subset datasets indicated incomplete sequencing despite the large sequencing depth. Clonotypes shared by all four sorted-subset donors showed higher generation probabilities than non-shared clonotypes. Naive subsets generally had larger estimated clonotype richness than memory subsets did. The genetic and exposure-history diversity represented was limited by the small number of donors. Sharing across a few donors was observed for roughly 5% of naive CD4, around 3.5% of naive CD8, around 2.5% of memory CD4, and roughly 0.4% of memory CD8 clonotypes.

Using the deep immunoSEQ assay, TCR CDR3 regions were amplified from genomic DNA by multiplex PCR. Genomic DNA extracted from each cell subset was distributed evenly over all wells of several immunoSEQ 96-well plates, and each plate served as one replicate. Each replicate PCR for sorted subsets received about 0.2 ug genomic DNA, equal to around 32,000 T cell genomes. The purified libraries were quantified using a Qubit 3.0 fluorometer, sized with a Bioanalyzer 2100, and then quantified again using the KAPA Library Quantification kit. Every immunoSEQ 96-well plate was sequenced on a separate single-read 150-cycle Illumina NextSeq 550 flow cell. The paper's data handling went like this. Because the immunoSEQ output held only junctional sequences and lacked quality scores, the filtering could not match the filtering applied to full-length reads. To assign V/J genes and CDR3, sequences were annotated against IMGT germline references using PyIR, a Python wrapper for IgBLAST v1.9. Reads were filtered out if the reads had weak V/J assignments (E-value above 1e-6), no CDR3, stop codons, out-of-frame junctions, or ambiguous translated residues. V3J clonotypes were defined by identical inferred V gene, J gene, and CDR3 amino acid sequence. Percentage overlap between repertoires was computed as shared unique clonotypes divided by the size of the smaller repertoire. RTK rarefaction, the Chao1 estimator, and Recon v2.1 estimates of unobserved clonotypes were used to assess repertoire richness. For all TCRbeta clonotypes obtained by the gDNA method from a few donors, generation probabilities were computed with OLGA. TCRdb obtained this table from immuneACCESS and retained in-frame rearrangements with V and J assigned. These tables miss some clones; where compared with another copy, unresolved V genes account for less than half of the shortfall, and the remainder is unexplained. The DNA gave D and trimming, while V, J and clone size come from that table. The sample data list about 2 million clones, and about 95% of these were observed just once. Roughly 1.1% of the sample is held by the ten biggest clonotypes.

CD8 naive samples consisted of CD45RO-negative cells that were positively selected for CCR7, yielding a CD45RA+CCR7+ population without TemRA cells. Healthy HIV-negative adults with no recently reported acute infections or vaccinations were included as donors. Only Caucasian adults living in Nashville, Tennessee, USA were represented among the donors. Blood was collected by leukapheresis, and PBMCs were isolated by Ficoll-Histopaque density gradient centrifugation and then cryopreserved in liquid nitrogen vapor phase. Purity and quantity of every magnetically sorted T cell population were checked by analytical flow cytometry. From each sorted fraction, genomic DNA was isolated and quantified by UV absorbance on a Nanodrop 2000c. V drops 6 bases and J drops 6 bases, leaving 6 bases in between. Spanning cysteine to phenylalanine, the CDR3 consists of 11 amino acids. The kept DNA is CDR3 alone, 33 bases in frame from the first base. CDR1 is given as MNHEY and CDR2 as SMNVEV, both from the germline V gene (reference sequence).

Points on this clone: It lacks a known antigen. No per-base quality is available; no much larger clone lies one base away. Other DNA sequences in this specimen translate into the identical CDR3.

Recombination joined TRBV27 with TRBJ2-1; the D gene is possibly TRBD1, with 6 bases matching. The sample consisted of naive CD8+ T cells sorted from blood. The sample's cell subset or site label, decoded: CD45RA+CCR7+. The source is a young man in good health. The CDR3 region: CASSRGNEQFF. In nucleotide form, the sequence is TGTGCCAGCAGCAGGGGCAATGAGCAGTTCTTC.